This record looks at one T cell receptor beta chain sequence and its context. Original processing notes: Nucleated cell counts were estimated from reference gene primer amplification. Repertoires were generated with immunoSEQ multiplex PCR, while TCRdb's copy carries only in-frame clones and drops some. V and J calls and clone size are given by that table; D and trimming were obtained from the DNA. The repertoire holds roughly 230,000 clones, almost 90% seen once, with under 2.5% in the top ten. This entry is derived from a study of blood T cell repertoires in COVID-19. In the study overall: Samples representing acute and convalescent COVID-19 were sourced from the United States, Italy and Spain.

Followed longitudinally, the Seattle patients had been enrolled during active infection. V was trimmed by 6 bases and J by 6 bases, leaving 12 bases between them. The CDR3 sequence is 13 residues long. V usage is TRBV12-3 or TRBV12-4 and J usage is TRBJ1-5; perhaps TRBD1 as D (5 bases). Specimen: peripheral blood. This receptor was identified in a woman aged 55-75 years with COVID-19, enrolled during active disease. CDR3 DNA sequence: TGTGCCAGCAGCACGGGACTTGTTCAGCCCCAGCATTTT. Its protein product is CASSTGLVQPQHF.